This TCR beta chain was documented in a study of blood T cell repertoires in COVID-19. In the study's own analysis: It was from reference gene primer amplification that nucleated cell counts were estimated. Repertoires were generated with immunoSEQ multiplex PCR, while TCRdb's copy carries only in-frame clones and drops some. V, J and clone size were drawn from that table, and D and trimming were deduced from the DNA. The repertoire consists of 400,000 or so clones, with 80% to 90% occurring once and the leading ten covering 0.9% to 1.2%. Across about two dozen US areas, participants ranged in age from about 18 to 89 years. Germline loops: CDR1 SEHNR, CDR2 FQNEAQ (reference sequence). With V trimmed by 5 bases and J by 4 bases, 11 bases remained unmatched. The CDR3 has 16 residues.

The sample comprised PBMCs or T cells enriched from blood (not recorded which). The TCR comes from a man aged 25-45 years who had recovered from COVID-19. The chain combines TRBV7-9 with TRBJ1-1; 9 bases match TRBD1. CDR3 loop: CASSRDRVNWATEAFF. The DNA for the CDR3 is TGTGCCAGCAGCCGGGACAGGGTCAATTGGGCCACTGAAGCTTTCTTT.